This T cell receptor beta chain was retrieved from a study of blood T cell dynamics during melanoma immunotherapy. Overall study context: Patients with metastatic melanoma got pembrolizumab or nivolumab-ipilimumab as first-line care. Notes on the study in general: Whether repertoire-driving clones were melanoma-specific could not be determined.

A note on this clone: The antigen remains unidentified.

As for time point: week 3, after first cycle of checkpoint inhibitor. At 12 weeks after first infusion, RECIST 1.1 defined response for most patients. Germline assignment: CDR1 MNHEY and CDR2 SMNVEV (reference sequence). Trimming cost V 3 bases and J 9 bases, with 15 bases left between them. The CDR3 length is 14 residues. Clones were sequenced by immunoSEQ multiplex PCR, and TCRdb holds only the in-frame ones, with some missing. The sample lists 8,000 to 11,000 clones, less than 90% occurring once. The sample was blood, taken from a patient treated with checkpoint blockade. The J gene is TRBJ2-1, the V gene TRBV27; D possibly corresponds to TRBD2 (5 bases). This clonotype was sampled from a human donor with melanoma. CDR3 region: CASSFQDSMSEQFF. The CDR3 DNA is TGTGCCAGCAGTTTCCAGGACTCGATGAGTGAGCAGTTCTTC.